The rows below give T cell receptor beta chains drawn from one sample of a study of T cell responses to AZD1222 COVID-19 vaccine. Assay: immunoSEQ multiplex PCR; the TCRdb copy retains only in-frame clones and omits some. The data hold 150,000 to 200,000 clones, with 88% observed a single time. This sample comprised peripheral blood, obtained 28 days after the second AZD1222 dose. The receptors shown here come from an adult who received the AZD1222 COVID-19 vaccine. The CDR3 runs from the conserved cysteine through the conserved F or W. The D gene is left open where the match is weak. Expanded clones are given a class, and other clones once, few, many or no size at all.

clone size | J gene | D gene | V gene | CDR3 DNA | CDR3 protein
NA | TRBJ2-5 | NA | TRBV6-1 | TGTGCCAGCAGTGAAGCTGTTGGGGCGATCCAAGAGACCCAGTACTTC | CASSEAVGAIQETQYF
NA | TRBJ1-5 | NA | TRBV7-2 | TGTGCCAGCAGCTTATCCCCCCGCGGCGCAGGACAGCCCCAGCATTTT | CASSLSPRGAGQPQHF
once | TRBJ2-7 | NA | TRBV5-4 | TGTGCCAGCAGCCACCCCTCCCACGAGCAGTACTTC | CASSHPSHEQYF
once | TRBJ2-1 | TRBD2 | TRBV9 | TGTGCCAGCAGCGGGCTAGCGGGTCGCTCCTACAATGAGCAGTTCTTC | CASSGLAGRSYNEQFF
NA | TRBJ2-1 | NA | TRBV5-1 | TGCGCCAGCAGCCAGGGACACGGCTCCTACAATGAGCAGTTCTTC | CASSQGHGSYNEQFF
few | TRBJ2-7 | NA | TRBV27 | TGTGCCAGCAGTTTCCGGGGTTCCTACGAGCAGTACTTC | CASSFRGSYEQYF
NA | TRBJ1-1 | NA | TRBV5-1 | TGCGCCAGCAGCTTGGTTCGGGGCCTGACCACTGAAGCTTTCTTT | CASSLVRGLTTEAFF
few | TRBJ1-5 | NA | TRBV29-1 | TGCAGCGTTGAGTCAGGGGCAGATCAGCCCCAGCATTTT | CSVESGADQPQHF
NA | TRBJ2-7 | TRBD2 | TRBV11-2 | TGTGCCAGCAGCTTAGGGGCGGGAGGGGGCTACGAGCAGTACTTC | CASSLGAGGGYEQYF
NA | TRBJ2-2 | TRBD2 | TRBV2 | TGTGCCAGCAGCGCGGGACTAGCGGGAACCGGGGAGCTGTTTTTT | CASSAGLAGTGELFF
NA | TRBJ2-3 | NA | TRBV18 | TGTGCCAGCTCACCACCCCAGGGGCGGGCAGATACGCAGTATTTT | CASSPPQGRADTQYF
NA | TRBJ2-3 | NA | TRBV12-3/TRBV12-4 | TGTGCCAGCAGCCCTACAGATACGCAGTATTTT | CASSPTDTQYF
NA | TRBJ2-3 | NA | TRBV5-4 | TGTGCCAGCACGCTAGCAGAACTAAACACAGATACGCAGTATTTT | CASTLAELNTDTQYF
NA | TRBJ2-5 | TRBD2 | TRBV4-1 | TGCGCCAGCAGCCAAGTCGGACTAGCGGGAGAGACCCAGTACTTC | CASSQVGLAGETQYF